The rows below give T cell receptor beta chains drawn from one sample of a study of T cell responses to AZD1222 COVID-19 vaccine. Data came from immunoSEQ multiplex PCR; TCRdb stores just in-frame clones and leaves some out. The sample contains 80,000 or so clones, 80% to 85% of which appear only once. Here the sequenced sample was peripheral blood, taken on day 0 of AZD1222 vaccination. These receptors were taken from an adult in good health. Both conserved end residues are part of each CDR3. D genes are given only for firm matches. Expanded clones are given a class, and other clones once, few, many or no size at all.

TRBJ1-1 TRBV25-1 - TRBD1 CASSEWDRGRGEGEAFF TGTGCCAGCAGTGAATGGGACAGGGGCCGGGGTGAAGGTGAAGCTTTCTTT
TRBJ2-7 TRBV5-1 - - CASARESYEQYF TGCGCCAGCGCCAGGGAATCCTACGAGCAGTACTTC
TRBJ1-4 TRBV6-5 - - CATKSASTNEKLFF TGTGCCACCAAATCCGCTTCAACTAATGAAAAACTGTTTTTT
TRBJ1-4 TRBV30 - - CAWSVGGANEKLFF TGTGCCTGGAGTGTCGGGGGGGCGAATGAAAAACTGTTTTTT
TRBJ2-1 TRBV5-5 - TRBD2 CASSLGGGVQNEQFF TGTGCCAGCAGCTTGGGCGGGGGGGTCCAAAATGAGCAGTTCTTC
TRBJ2-5 TRBV7-9 - - CASSFSGTQETQYF TGTGCCAGCAGCTTTAGCGGAACCCAAGAGACCCAGTACTTC
TRBJ2-2 TRBV19 - - CASSITPTGELFF TGTGCCAGTAGTATAACCCCGACCGGGGAGCTGTTTTTT
TRBJ2-7 TRBV11-1 - - CASSLDGRSLYYEQYF TGTGCCAGCAGCTTAGATGGACGGTCCCTGTACTACGAGCAGTACTTC
TRBJ1-2 TRBV29-1 - - CSVERQYGYTF TGCAGCGTTGAAAGGCAGTATGGCTACACCTTC
TRBJ2-7 TRBV5-5 - - CASSPTRALIYEQYF TGTGCCAGCAGCCCCACCAGGGCCTTAATCTACGAGCAGTACTTC
TRBJ2-5 TRBV25-1 - - CASSEYGSGETQYF TGTGCCAGCAGTGAATATGGGTCGGGGGAGACCCAGTACTTC
TRBJ1-6 TRBV4-3 once - CASSLHGTDNSPLHF TGCGCCAGCAGCCTCCACGGGACCGATAATTCACCCCTCCACTTT
TRBJ2-7 TRBV29-1 - - CSVDEGPAYEQYF TGCAGCGTCGATGAGGGACCAGCCTACGAGCAGTACTTC
TRBJ1-5 TRBV6-2/TRBV6-3 many TRBD1 CASSYPPTGAFPRFSNQPQHF TGTGCCAGCAGTTACCCTCCGACAGGGGCCTTTCCCAGATTTAGCAATCAGCCCCAGCATTTT
TRBJ2-3 TRBV5-4 - - CASSLRRLSTDTQYF TGTGCCAGCAGCTTGCGGAGACTTAGCACAGATACGCAGTATTTT
TRBJ1-2 TRBV6-4 few - CASTANYGYTF TGTGCCAGCACAGCTAACTATGGCTACACCTTC
TRBJ1-6 TRBV6-5 - - CASSYRKNSPLHF TGTGCCAGCAGTTATCGGAAGAATTCACCCCTCCACTTT
TRBJ1-1 TRBV7-2 - - CASSLIGEMNTEAFF TGTGCCAGCAGCTTAATCGGGGAGATGAACACTGAAGCTTTCTTT
TRBJ2-2 TRBV7-9 few - CASSLVGLTGELFF TGTGCCAGCAGCTTAGTTGGACTTACCGGGGAGCTGTTTTTT
TRBJ2-3 TRBV3-1/TRBV3-2 - TRBD2 CASSQDGSGSNADTQYF TGTGCCAGCAGCCAAGATGGTAGCGGGAGTAACGCAGATACGCAGTATTTT
TRBJ2-3 TRBV6-1 - - CASSDRTDTQYF TGTGCCAGCAGTGACCGCACAGATACGCAGTATTTT
TRBJ2-7 TRBV19 - - CASSQGNRGEQYF TGTGCCAGTAGTCAGGGGAACCGAGGCGAGCAGTACTTC
TRBJ1-2 TRBV19 - TRBD1 CASSTPGTANYGYTF TGTGCCAGTAGTACGCCCGGGACAGCTAACTATGGCTACACCTTC
TRBJ1-5 TRBV15 - - CATSRDNQPQHF TGTGCCACCAGCAGAGATAATCAGCCCCAGCATTTT
TRBJ1-4 TRBV2 - - CASSDIGRSAGEKLFF TGTGCCAGCAGTGATATTGGGAGGTCGGCAGGTGAAAAACTGTTTTTT
TRBJ2-7 TRBV19 - - CASSRDGYYEQYF TGTGCCAGTAGTAGGGACGGCTACTACGAGCAGTACTTC
TRBJ1-5 TRBV30 - TRBD1 CAWNANRGGQPQHF TGTGCCTGGAACGCTAACAGGGGCGGGCAGCCCCAGCATTTT
TRBJ1-3 TRBV19 - - CASSKANSGNTIYF TGTGCCAGTAGTAAGGCAAACTCTGGAAACACCATATATTTT
TRBJ2-7 TRBV27 - - CASSSKASWYEQYF TGTGCCAGCAGCTCCAAGGCTAGCTGGTACGAGCAGTACTTC
TRBJ1-5 TRBV6-2/TRBV6-3 once - CASRPGHFNQPQHF TGTGCCAGCAGACCTGGACACTTCAATCAGCCCCAGCATTTT
TRBJ1-1 TRBV7-2 - TRBD1 CASSLEQGTEAFF TGTGCCAGCAGCTTAGAACAGGGGACTGAAGCTTTCTTT
TRBJ1-1 TRBV30 - - CAWSADGVPSMNTEAFF TGTGCCTGGAGCGCCGACGGGGTCCCCTCAATGAACACTGAAGCTTTCTTT
TRBJ2-7 TRBV19 - - CASSIGHYEQYF TGTGCCAGTAGTATCGGGCACTACGAGCAGTACTTC
TRBJ1-5 TRBV19 - - CASSSQGKQPQHF TGTGCCAGTAGTAGCCAGGGTAAACAGCCCCAGCATTTT
TRBJ1-2 TRBV9 - - CASGPGDFYGYTF TGTGCCAGCGGACCGGGGGACTTCTATGGCTACACCTTC
TRBJ1-1 TRBV12-5 - TRBD1 CASGLADRRLTEAFF TGTGCTAGTGGTTTGGCGGACAGGCGATTGACTGAAGCTTTCTTT
TRBJ2-1 TRBV6-5 - - CASSSGLVLHEQFF TGTGCCAGCAGCTCGGGCCTAGTCTTACATGAGCAGTTCTTC
TRBJ2-7 TRBV21-1 - - CASSGRWRSQYF TGTGCCAGCAGCGGGAGATGGCGGTCGCAGTACTTC
TRBJ2-7 TRBV5-6 - - CASSLAGRGDSYEQYF TGTGCCAGCAGCTTGGCGGGCAGGGGGGACTCCTACGAGCAGTACTTC
TRBJ1-4 TRBV7-2 - - CASSVRQAGEKLFF TGTGCCAGCAGCGTCCGACAGGCGGGTGAAAAACTGTTTTTT
TRBJ1-1 TRBV18 - - CASSPPSGWAFF TGTGCCAGCTCACCACCGAGTGGATGGGCTTTCTTT
TRBJ1-4 TRBV5-6 - - CASSFGGLGEKLFF TGTGCCAGCAGCTTCGGGGGCTTGGGTGAAAAACTGTTTTTT
TRBJ1-1 TRBV21-1 - - CASSMERVDNTEAFF TGTGCCAGCAGCATGGAGCGGGTGGACAATACTGAAGCTTTCTTT
TRBJ2-3 TRBV3-1/TRBV3-2 - - CASSQEDRGKKNNDHTDTQYF TGTGCCAGCAGCCAAGAGGATCGGGGAAAAAAAAACAACGACCACACAGATACGCAGTATTTT
TRBJ2-5 TRBV7-2 once TRBD1 CASSLGRQGVRETQYF TGTGCCAGCAGCTTAGGCAGACAGGGGGTGCGAGAGACCCAGTACTTC
TRBJ2-7 TRBV10-1 few - CASSPRGKVDEQYF TGCGCCAGCAGCCCGAGGGGGAAGGTCGACGAGCAGTACTTC
TRBJ2-6 TRBV10-3 - TRBD1 CAIRETGDYGANVLTF TGTGCCATCAGAGAAACAGGGGATTATGGGGCCAACGTCCTGACTTTC
TRBJ2-7 TRBV5-1 - - CASSLDRTFSYEQYF TGCGCCAGCAGCTTGGACAGGACCTTCTCCTACGAGCAGTACTTC
TRBJ1-3 TRBV7-8 - - CASSPLGNTIYF TGTGCCAGCAGCCCGCTTGGAAACACCATATATTTT
TRBJ2-1 TRBV11-3 - TRBD2 CASSPRASGEQFF TGTGCCAGCAGCCCCCGGGCTAGCGGCGAGCAGTTCTTC
TRBJ2-7 TRBV4-1 - - CASSQVRRDASYEQYF TGCGCCAGCAGCCAAGTTCGCAGGGACGCCTCCTACGAGCAGTACTTC
TRBJ1-6 TRBV18 - - CASSPNYNSPLHF TGTGCCAGCTCGCCTAACTATAATTCACCCCTCCACTTT
TRBJ2-7 TRBV20-1 - TRBD2 CSASGGRVPYEQYF TGCAGTGCTAGTGGCGGGAGGGTCCCCTACGAGCAGTACTTC
TRBJ2-1 TRBV7-9 - - CASSLVGLRLPNYNEQFF TGTGCCAGCAGCTTAGTGGGGCTTCGGCTTCCCAACTACAATGAGCAGTTCTTC
TRBJ2-7 TRBV11-2 - - CASSLEELSAYEQYF TGTGCCAGCAGCTTAGAAGAACTAAGTGCCTACGAGCAGTACTTC
TRBJ2-7 TRBV6-5 - TRBD1 CASSPPRDSHEQYF TGTGCCAGCAGCCCCCCCCGGGACAGTCACGAGCAGTACTTC
TRBJ2-3 TRBV19 - - CASGPGDGTDTQYF TGTGCCTCCGGGCCAGGGGATGGCACAGATACGCAGTATTTT
TRBJ2-7 TRBV18 - TRBD1 CASSGLGQGAPGGSYEQYF TGTGCCAGCTCAGGTTTGGGACAGGGGGCACCGGGGGGCTCCTACGAGCAGTACTTC
TRBJ1-2 TRBV5-1 - - CASSSDTANYGYTF TGCGCCAGCAGCTCTGACACTGCTAACTATGGCTACACCTTC
TRBJ2-3 TRBV6-2/TRBV6-3 - TRBD1 CASSYSKGDRTDTQYF TGTGCCAGCAGTTACTCGAAGGGGGACAGGACAGATACGCAGTATTTT